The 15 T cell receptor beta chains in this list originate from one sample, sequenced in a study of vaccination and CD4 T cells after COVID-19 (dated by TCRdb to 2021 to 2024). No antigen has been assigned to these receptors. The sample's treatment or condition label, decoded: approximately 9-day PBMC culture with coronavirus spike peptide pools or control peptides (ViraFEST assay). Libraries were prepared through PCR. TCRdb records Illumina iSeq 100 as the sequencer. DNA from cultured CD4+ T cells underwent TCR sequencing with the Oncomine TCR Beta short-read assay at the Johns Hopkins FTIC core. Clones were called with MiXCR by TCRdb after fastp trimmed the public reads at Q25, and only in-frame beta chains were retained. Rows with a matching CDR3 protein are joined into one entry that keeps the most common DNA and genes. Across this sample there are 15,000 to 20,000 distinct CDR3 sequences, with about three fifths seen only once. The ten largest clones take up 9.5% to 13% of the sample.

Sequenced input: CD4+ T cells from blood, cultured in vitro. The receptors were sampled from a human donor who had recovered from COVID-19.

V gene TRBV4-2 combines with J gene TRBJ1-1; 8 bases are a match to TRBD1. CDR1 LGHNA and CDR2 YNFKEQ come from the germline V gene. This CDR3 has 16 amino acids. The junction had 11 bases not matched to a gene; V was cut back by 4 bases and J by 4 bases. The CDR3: CASSPPDRALGTEAFF. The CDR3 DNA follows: TGTGCCAGCAGCCCGCCGGACAGGGCATTGGGCACTGAAGCTTTCTTT.

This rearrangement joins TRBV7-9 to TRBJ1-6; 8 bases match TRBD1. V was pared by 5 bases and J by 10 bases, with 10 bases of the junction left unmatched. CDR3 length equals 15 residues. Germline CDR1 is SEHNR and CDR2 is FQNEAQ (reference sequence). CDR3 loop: CASSQGAGEESPLHF. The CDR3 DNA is TGTGCCAGCAGCCAGGGGGCAGGGGAAGAGTCACCCCTCCACTTT.

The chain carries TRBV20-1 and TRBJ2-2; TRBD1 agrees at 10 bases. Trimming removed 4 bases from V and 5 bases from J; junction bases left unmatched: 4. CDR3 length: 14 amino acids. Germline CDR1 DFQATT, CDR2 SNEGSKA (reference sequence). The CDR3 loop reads CSATDRGRTGELFF. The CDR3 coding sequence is TGCAGTGCTACTGACAGGGGGCGGACCGGGGAGCTGTTTTTT.

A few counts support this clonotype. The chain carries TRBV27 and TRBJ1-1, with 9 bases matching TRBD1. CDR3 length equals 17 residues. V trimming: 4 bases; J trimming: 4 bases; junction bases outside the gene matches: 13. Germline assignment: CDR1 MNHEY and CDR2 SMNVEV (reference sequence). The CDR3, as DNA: TGTGCCAGCAGTTCCAAATATATCGGACAGGGGATCACTGAAGCTTTCTTT. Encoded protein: CASSSKYIGQGITEAFF.

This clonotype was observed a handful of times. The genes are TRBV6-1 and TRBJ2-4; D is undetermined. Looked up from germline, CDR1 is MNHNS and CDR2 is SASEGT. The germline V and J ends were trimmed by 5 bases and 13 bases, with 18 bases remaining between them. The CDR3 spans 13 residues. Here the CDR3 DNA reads TGTGCCAGCAGTACCACTCCCCATACGGTCCAGTACTTC. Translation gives CASSTTPHTVQYF.

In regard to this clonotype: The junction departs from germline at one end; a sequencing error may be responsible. CDR3 coding DNA: TGTGCCAGTAGAGGCTTATCGGGGGGGAATCAGCCCCAGCGTTTT. Translating gives CASRGLSGGNQPQRF. V gene TRBV19 combines with J gene TRBJ1-5; D is perhaps TRBD1 (5 bases). Germline V gene data show CDR1 as LNHDA and CDR2 as SQIVND (reference sequence). This CDR3 has 15 residues.

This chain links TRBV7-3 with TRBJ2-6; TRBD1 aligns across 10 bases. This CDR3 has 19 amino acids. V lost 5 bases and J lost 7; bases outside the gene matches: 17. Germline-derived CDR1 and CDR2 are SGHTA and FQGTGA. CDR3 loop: CASSQRTGTGVLGANVLTF. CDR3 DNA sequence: TGTGCCAGCAGCCAGCGCACCGGGACAGGGGTTCTCGGCGCCAACGTCCTGACTTTC.

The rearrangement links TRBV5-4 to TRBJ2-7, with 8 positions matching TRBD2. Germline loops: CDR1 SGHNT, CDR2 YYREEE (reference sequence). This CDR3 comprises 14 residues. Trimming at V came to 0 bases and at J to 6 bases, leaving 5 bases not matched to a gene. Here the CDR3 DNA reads TGTGCCAGCAGCTTGGAGCGGGAGAGATCCGAGCAGTACTTC. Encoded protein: CASSLERERSEQYF.

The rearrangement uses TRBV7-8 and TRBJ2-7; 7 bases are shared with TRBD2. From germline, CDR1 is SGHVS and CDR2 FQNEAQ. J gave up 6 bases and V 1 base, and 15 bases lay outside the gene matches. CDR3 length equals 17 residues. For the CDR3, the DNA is TGTGCCAGCAGCTTAGGGGGTAGCGGGCTCGGGTTCCGCGAGCAGTACTTC. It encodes CASSLGGSGLGFREQYF.

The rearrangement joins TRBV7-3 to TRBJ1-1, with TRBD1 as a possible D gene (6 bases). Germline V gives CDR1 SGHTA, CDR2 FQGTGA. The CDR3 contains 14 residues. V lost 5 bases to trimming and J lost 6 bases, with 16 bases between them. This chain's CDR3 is CASSPDSSFAEAFF. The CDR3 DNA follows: TGTGCCAGCAGCCCGGACAGCAGTTTCGCTGAAGCTTTCTTT. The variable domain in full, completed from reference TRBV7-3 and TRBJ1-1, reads GAGVSQTPSNKVTEKGKYVELRCDPISGHTALYWYRQSLGQGPEFLIYFQGTGAADDSGLPNDRFFAVRPEGSVSTLKIQRTERGDSAVYLCASSPDSSFAEAFFGQGTRLTVV.

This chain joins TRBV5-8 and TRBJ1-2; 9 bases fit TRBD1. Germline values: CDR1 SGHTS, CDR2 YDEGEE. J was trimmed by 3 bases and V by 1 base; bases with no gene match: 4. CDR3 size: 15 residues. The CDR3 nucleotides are TGTGCCAGCAGCTTGAGGACAGGGGCGGACTATGGCTACACCTTC. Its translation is CASSLRTGADYGYTF.

CDR3 bases: TGCAGTGCTAGAGACAGCGTTGGAAACACCATATATTTT. Its protein product is CSARDSVGNTIYF. V is TRBV20-1 and J is TRBJ1-3; D remains ambiguous. This CDR3 spans 13 amino acids. Trimming stripped 0 bases from V and 3 bases from J, with 6 bases between. Germline loops: CDR1 DFQATT, CDR2 SNEGSKA (reference sequence).

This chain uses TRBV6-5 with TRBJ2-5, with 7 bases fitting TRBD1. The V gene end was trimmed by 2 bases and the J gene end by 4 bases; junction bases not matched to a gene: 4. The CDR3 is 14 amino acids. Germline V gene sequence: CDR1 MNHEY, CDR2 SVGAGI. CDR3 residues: CASSYDRVGETQYF. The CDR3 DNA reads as TGTGCCAGCAGTTACGACAGGGTGGGAGAGACCCAGTACTTC.

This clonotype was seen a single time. CDR3 coding DNA: TGTGCCAGCAGTGAACTAGGACAGGGCGCAGATACGCAGTATTTT. This codes for CASSELGQGADTQYF. The J gene is TRBJ2-3, the V gene TRBV2; 8 nucleotides line up with TRBD1. The CDR3 has 15 amino acids. CDR1 is SNHLY and CDR2 is FYNNEI in the germline V gene. With 2 bases clipped from V and 4 bases from J, the junction kept 5 bases outside the gene matches. Variable domain in full (rest from reference TRBV2 and TRBJ2-3): EPEVTQTPSHQVTQMGQEVILRCVPISNHLYFYWYRQILGQKVEFLVSFYNNEISEKSEIFDDQFSVERPDGSNFTLKIRSTKLEDSAMYFCASSELGQGADTQYFGPGTRLTVL.

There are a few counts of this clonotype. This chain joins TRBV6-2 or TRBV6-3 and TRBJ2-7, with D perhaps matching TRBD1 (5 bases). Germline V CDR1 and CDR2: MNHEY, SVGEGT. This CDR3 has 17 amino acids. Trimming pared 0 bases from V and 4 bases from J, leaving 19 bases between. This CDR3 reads CASSYSGAARAVYEQYF. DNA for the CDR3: TGTGCCAGCAGTTACTCAGGGGCCGCCCGAGCCGTTTACGAGCAGTACTTC.